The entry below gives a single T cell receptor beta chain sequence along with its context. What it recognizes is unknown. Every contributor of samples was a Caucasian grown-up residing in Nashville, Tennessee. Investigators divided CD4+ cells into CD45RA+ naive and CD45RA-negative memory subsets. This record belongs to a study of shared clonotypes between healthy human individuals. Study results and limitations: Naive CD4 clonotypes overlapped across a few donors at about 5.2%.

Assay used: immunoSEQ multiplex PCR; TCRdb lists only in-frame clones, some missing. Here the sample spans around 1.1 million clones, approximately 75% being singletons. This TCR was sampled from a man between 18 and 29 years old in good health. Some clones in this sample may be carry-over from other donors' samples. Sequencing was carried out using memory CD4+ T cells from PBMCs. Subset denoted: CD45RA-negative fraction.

CDR3 bases: TGTGCCGGCTCCGGGACAGGGGTCGGTCCCACCGGGGAGCTGTTTTTT. It encodes CAGSGTGVGPTGELFF. The rearrangement links TRBV2 to TRBJ2-2; 10 positions match TRBD1. The germline V gene encodes CDR1 SNHLY and CDR2 FYNNEI. The junction had 13 bases not matched to a gene; V was cut back by 11 bases and J by 4 bases. The CDR3 is made up of 16 amino acids.